In its sample, the clone carrying this T cell receptor (beta chain) was seen many times. It was from approximately 20-30 mg of unsorted bulk tissue that RNA and DNA were co-extracted. For each tumor, five separate regions were sampled. A primer matching the constant region was used to make TCR beta cDNA from approximately 520 ng of total RNA. Nested multiplex PCR, run for three rounds with slightly modified ARM-PCR, yielded TCR beta libraries. TRBV1-TRBV30 forward and Cbeta reverse primers drove the first two roughly 10-cycle rounds. TCRdb called the multiplex PCR reads again in MiXCR, with one record for every CDR3 protein. Altogether approximately 47,000 distinct CDR3 sequences are present, 70% to 85% being singletons, with the ten largest covering about 30%. The data stem from a study of tumor-infiltrating lymphocytes in primary liver carcinoma. In the study overall: Patients included men and women of 30 to 69 years. The study reported T1-T3 N0M0 tumors spanning 4.2 to 10 cm.

The CDR3 consists of 15 residues. CDR1 and CDR2 from the germline V gene are ENHRY and SYGVKD. V gave up 2 bases and J gave up 5 bases; unmatched junction bases: 8. J is TRBJ1-1 and V is TRBV10-3; 7 bases map to TRBD1. This clonotype originated in a man in his forties with primary liver carcinoma and hepatitis B virus infection. Sequenced sample: liver tumor tissue from sampling region 3. Subset: tumor region T3, left-lateral pole. CDR3 DNA: TGTGCCATCAGTGAGACGACAGGGCTGGGAACTGAAGCTTTCTTT. Its protein is CAISETTGLGTEAFF.